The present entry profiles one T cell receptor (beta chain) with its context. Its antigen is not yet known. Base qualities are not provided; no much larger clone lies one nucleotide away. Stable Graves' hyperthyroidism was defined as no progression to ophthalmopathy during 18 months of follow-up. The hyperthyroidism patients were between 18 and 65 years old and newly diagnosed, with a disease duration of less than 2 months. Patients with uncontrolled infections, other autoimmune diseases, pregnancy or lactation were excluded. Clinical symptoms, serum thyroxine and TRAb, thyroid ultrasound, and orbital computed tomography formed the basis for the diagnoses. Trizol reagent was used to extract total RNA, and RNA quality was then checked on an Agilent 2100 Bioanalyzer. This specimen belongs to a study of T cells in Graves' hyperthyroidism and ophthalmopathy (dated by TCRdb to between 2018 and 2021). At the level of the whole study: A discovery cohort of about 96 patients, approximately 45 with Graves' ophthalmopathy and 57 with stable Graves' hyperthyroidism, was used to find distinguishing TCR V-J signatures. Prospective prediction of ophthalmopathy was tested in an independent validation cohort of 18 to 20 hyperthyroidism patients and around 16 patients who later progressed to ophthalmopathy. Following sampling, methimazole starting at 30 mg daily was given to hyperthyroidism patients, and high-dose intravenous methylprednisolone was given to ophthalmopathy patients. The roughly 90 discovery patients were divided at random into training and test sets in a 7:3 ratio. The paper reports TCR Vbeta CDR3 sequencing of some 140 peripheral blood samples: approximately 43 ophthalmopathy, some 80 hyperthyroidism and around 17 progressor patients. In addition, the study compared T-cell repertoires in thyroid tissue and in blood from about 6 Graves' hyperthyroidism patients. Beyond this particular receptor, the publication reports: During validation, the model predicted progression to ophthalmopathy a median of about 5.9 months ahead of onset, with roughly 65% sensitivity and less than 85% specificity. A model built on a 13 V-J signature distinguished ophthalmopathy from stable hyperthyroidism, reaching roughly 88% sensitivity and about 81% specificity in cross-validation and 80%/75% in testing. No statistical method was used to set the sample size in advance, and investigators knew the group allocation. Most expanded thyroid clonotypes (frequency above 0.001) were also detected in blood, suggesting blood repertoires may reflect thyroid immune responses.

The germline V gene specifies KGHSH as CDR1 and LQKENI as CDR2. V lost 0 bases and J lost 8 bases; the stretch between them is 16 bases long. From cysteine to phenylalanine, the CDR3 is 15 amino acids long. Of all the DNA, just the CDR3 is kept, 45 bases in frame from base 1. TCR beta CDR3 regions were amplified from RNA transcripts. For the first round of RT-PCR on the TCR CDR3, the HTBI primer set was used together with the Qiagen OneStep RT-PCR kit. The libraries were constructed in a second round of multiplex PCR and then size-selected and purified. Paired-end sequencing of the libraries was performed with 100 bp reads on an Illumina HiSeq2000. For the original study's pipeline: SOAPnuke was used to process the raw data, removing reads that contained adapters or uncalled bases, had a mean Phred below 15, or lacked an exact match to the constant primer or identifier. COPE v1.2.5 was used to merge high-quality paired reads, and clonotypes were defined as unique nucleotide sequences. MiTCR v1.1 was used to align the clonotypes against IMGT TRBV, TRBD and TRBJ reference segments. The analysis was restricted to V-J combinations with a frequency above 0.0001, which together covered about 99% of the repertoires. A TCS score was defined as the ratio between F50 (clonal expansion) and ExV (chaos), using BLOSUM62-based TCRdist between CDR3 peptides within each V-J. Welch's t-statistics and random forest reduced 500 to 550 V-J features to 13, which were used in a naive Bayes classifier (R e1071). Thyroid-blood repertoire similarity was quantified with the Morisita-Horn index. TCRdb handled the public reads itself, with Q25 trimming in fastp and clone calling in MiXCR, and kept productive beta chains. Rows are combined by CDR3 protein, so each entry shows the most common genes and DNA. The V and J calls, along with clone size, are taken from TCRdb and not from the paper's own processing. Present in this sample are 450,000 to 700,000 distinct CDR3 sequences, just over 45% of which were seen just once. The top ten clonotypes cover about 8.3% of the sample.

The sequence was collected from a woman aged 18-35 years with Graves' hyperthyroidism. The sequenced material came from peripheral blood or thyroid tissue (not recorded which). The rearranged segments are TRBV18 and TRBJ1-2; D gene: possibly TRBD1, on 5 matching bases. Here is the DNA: TGTGCCAGCTCACCACCGAACGTAGGGGTTGGCGGCTACACCTTC. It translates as CASSPPNVGVGGYTF.